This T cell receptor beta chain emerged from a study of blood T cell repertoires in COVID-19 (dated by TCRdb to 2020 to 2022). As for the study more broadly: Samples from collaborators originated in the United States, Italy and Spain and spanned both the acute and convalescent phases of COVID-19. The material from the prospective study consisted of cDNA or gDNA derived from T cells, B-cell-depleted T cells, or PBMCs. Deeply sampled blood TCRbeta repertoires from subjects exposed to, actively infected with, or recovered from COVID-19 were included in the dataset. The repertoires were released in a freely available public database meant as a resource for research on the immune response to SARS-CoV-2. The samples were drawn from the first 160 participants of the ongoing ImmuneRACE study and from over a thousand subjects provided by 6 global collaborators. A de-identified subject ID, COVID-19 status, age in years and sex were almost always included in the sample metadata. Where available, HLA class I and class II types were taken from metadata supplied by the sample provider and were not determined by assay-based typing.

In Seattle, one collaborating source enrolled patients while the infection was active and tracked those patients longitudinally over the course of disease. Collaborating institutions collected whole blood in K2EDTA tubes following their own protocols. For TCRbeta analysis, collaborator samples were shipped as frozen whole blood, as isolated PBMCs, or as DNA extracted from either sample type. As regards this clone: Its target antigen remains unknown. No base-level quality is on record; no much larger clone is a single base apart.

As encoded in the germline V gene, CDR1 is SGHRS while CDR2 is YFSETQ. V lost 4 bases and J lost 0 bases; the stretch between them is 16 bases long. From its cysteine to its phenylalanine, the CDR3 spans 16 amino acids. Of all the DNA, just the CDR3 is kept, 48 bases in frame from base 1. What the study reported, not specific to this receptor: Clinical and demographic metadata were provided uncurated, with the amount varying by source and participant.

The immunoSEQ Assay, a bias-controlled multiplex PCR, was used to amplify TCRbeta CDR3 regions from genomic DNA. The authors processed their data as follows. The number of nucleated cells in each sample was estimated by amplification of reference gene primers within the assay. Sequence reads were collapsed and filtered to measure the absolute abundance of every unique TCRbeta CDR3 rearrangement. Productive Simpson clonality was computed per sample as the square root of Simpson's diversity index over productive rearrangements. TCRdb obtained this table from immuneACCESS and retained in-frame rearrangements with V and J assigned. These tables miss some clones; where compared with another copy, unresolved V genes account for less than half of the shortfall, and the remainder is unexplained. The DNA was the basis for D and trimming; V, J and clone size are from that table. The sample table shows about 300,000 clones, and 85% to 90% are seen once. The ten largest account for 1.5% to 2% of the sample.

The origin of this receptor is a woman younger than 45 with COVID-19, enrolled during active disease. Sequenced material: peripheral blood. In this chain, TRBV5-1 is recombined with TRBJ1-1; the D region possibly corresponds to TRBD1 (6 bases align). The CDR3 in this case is CASSGPRGPMNTEAFF. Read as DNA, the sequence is TGCGCCAGCAGCGGGCCCAGGGGTCCCATGAACACTGAAGCTTTCTTT.